The 23 T cell receptor beta chains listed next were all sequenced from one sample in a study of T cell responses to AZD1222 COVID-19 vaccine. Profiled with immunoSEQ multiplex PCR; TCRdb holds only in-frame clones, not every one. The sample carries about 160,000 clones, 80% to 95% recorded once. The source material was peripheral blood, sampled 28 days after the second AZD1222 dose. These receptors all come from an adult who received the AZD1222 COVID-19 vaccine.

The chain recombines TRBV6-4 with TRBJ2-1, with 11 bases fitting TRBD1. CDR3 length: 15 residues. After removal of 5 bases from V and 7 bases from J, the junction contained 7 bases not matched to a gene. Germline lookup yields CDR1 MRHNA and CDR2 SNTAGT. CDR3 nucleotide sequence: TGTGCCAGCAGTCCCTGGGACAGGGGGACGAATGAGCAGTTCTTC. This encodes CASSPWDRGTNEQFF.

The J gene is TRBJ2-7, the V gene TRBV6-1; D is uncertain. V was trimmed by 1 base and J by 3 bases, leaving 13 bases between them. The CDR3 has 15 amino acids. The germline V gene has CDR1 MNHNS and CDR2 SASEGT. The CDR3 here is CASSEVIGPGYEQYF. In nucleotides, the CDR3 is TGTGCCAGCAGTGAAGTGATTGGGCCGGGCTACGAGCAGTACTTC.

The chain carries TRBV19 and TRBJ2-4, with a weak D call TRBD1 (5 bases). The CDR3 is 16 amino acids. Germline CDR1 reads LNHDA; CDR2 reads SQIVND (reference sequence). The V end was cut by 5 bases, the J end by 0 bases, with 14 bases between. The CDR3 loop reads CASSPEQELAKNIQYF. Here the CDR3 DNA reads TGTGCCAGTAGTCCTGAACAGGAGTTAGCCAAAAACATTCAGTACTTC.

This chain joins TRBV7-9 and TRBJ1-1; the D is unclear. Germline CDR1 and CDR2: SEHNR and FQNEAQ (reference sequence). Between the trimmed V and J ends, which lost 3 bases and 10 bases, there was a span of 12 bases. There are 12 residues in the CDR3. CDR3 coding DNA: TGTGCCAGCAGCTTCCTTCAAGGGCGAGCTTTCTTT. It yields the protein CASSFLQGRAFF. The full variable domain, with the rest looked up from reference TRBV7-9 and TRBJ1-1, is DTGVSQNPRHKITKRGQNVTFRCDPISEHNRLYWYRQTLGQGPEFLTYFQNEAQLEKSRLLSDRFSAERPKGSFSTLEIQRTEQGDSAMYLCASSFLQGRAFFGQGTRLTVV.

The rearrangement uses TRBV6-5 and TRBJ1-1; 7 positions agree with TRBD1. The germline gives CDR1 MNHEY, CDR2 SVGAGI. The CDR3 loop spans 16 amino acids. After removal of 4 bases from V and 4 bases from J, the junction contained 12 bases not matched to a gene. CDR3 sequence reads: CASSSPSGGMITEAFF. Here the CDR3 DNA reads TGTGCCAGCAGTTCCCCCTCAGGGGGAATGATCACTGAAGCTTTCTTT.

About this clone itself: A much larger clone differs by one base, so this may be a read error. The chain carries TRBV11-2 and TRBJ1-1; D is perhaps TRBD1 (5 bases). CDR3 length equals 12 residues. Germline CDR1 SGHAT, CDR2 FQNNGV. Trimming shortened V by 5 bases and J by 6 bases, and 10 bases separated the two germline ends. The CDR3: CASSPEGPEAFF. CDR3 sequence (DNA): TGTGCCAGCAGCCCCGAGGGGCCTGAAGCTTTCTTT.

The V and J genes are TRBV5-4 and TRBJ2-5, with D possibly being TRBD2 (5 bases). This CDR3 region has 15 residues. The V gene lost 2 bases and the J gene lost 5 bases, with 16 bases spanning the gap. CDR1 SGHNT and CDR2 YYREEE come from the germline V gene (reference sequence). The DNA of the CDR3 is TGTGCCAGCAGCTTTACCGGTTTCCGAGGGGAGACCCAGTACTTC. It translates to CASSFTGFRGETQYF.

The chain uses TRBV6-2 or TRBV6-3 and TRBJ1-1; D is perhaps TRBD1 (6 bases). This CDR3 spans 13 amino acids. The germline V and J ends were trimmed by 6 bases and 7 bases, with 15 bases remaining between them. Germline-derived CDR1 and CDR2 are MNHEY and SVGEGT. CDR3 amino acids: CASSIGGSGEAFF. The CDR3 nucleotides are TGTGCCAGCAGCATTGGGGGCAGCGGTGAAGCTTTCTTT.

J is TRBJ1-2 and V is TRBV7-9; unclear D gene. Germline values: CDR1 SEHNR, CDR2 FQNEAQ (reference sequence). The CDR3 runs 14 residues. Deletions cut 4 bases from V and 4 bases from J, with 13 bases between. The DNA for the CDR3 is TGTGCCAGCAGCTCCCACACTCCTGGCTATGGCTACACCTTC. It codes for CASSSHTPGYGYTF.

The genes are TRBV6-5 and TRBJ2-5; no definite D call. The CDR3 has 13 residues. CDR1 is MNHEY and CDR2 is SVGAGI in the germline V gene. Trimming removed 0 bases from V and 7 bases from J, with 9 bases in between. The DNA for the CDR3 is TGTGCCAGCAGTTACTCCGTTGGTGGGACCCAGTACTTC. Protein sequence: CASSYSVGGTQYF.

The chain recombines TRBV5-1 with TRBJ2-7, with D perhaps matching TRBD2 (6 bases). Germline CDR1 is SGHRS and CDR2 is YFSETQ. The CDR3 has 15 residues. Trimming took 1 base from V and 3 from J, leaving 14 bases between them. For the CDR3, the DNA is TGCGCCAGCAGCTTGTTTGATAGCGGAGACTACGAGCAGTACTTC. Translation: CASSLFDSGDYEQYF.

This clone was seen once. V usage is TRBV5-6 and J usage is TRBJ2-4, with no clear D. Deletions cut 2 bases from V and 6 bases from J, with 15 bases between. The CDR3 has 15 amino acids. CDR1 and CDR2 from the germline V gene are SGHDT and YYEEEE. In DNA, the CDR3 is TGTGCCAGCAGCTTTCGACTGGTAGTCGGAAACATTCAGTACTTC. This gives the protein CASSFRLVVGNIQYF.

V gene TRBV3-1 (or the pseudogene TRBV3-2) combines with J gene TRBJ2-5, with 9 bases fitting TRBD2. The junction had 8 bases not matched to a gene; V was cut back by 1 base and J by 2 bases. The CDR3 is 17 amino acids. Germline V gives CDR1 LGHDT, CDR2 YNNKEL (reference sequence). The CDR3: CASSQGVAGVRQETQYF. In DNA, the CDR3 is TGTGCCAGCAGCCAAGGGGTAGCGGGAGTGAGGCAAGAGACCCAGTACTTC.

This sequence joins TRBV11-2 and TRBJ2-5, with D unresolved. The CDR3 is 11 amino acids. Trimming removed 5 bases from V and 1 base from J, with 2 bases in between. Germline-derived CDR1 and CDR2 are SGHAT and FQNNGV. Written as DNA, the CDR3 is TGTGCCAGCAGCACCCAAGAGACCCAGTACTTC. Encoded protein: CASSTQETQYF. Full variable domain (rest looked up from reference TRBV11-2 and TRBJ2-5): EAGVAQSPRYKIIEKRQSVAFWCNPISGHATLYWYQQILGQGPKLLIQFQNNGVVDDSQLPKDRFSAERLKGVDSTLKIQPAKLEDSAVYLCASSTQETQYFGPGTRLLVL.

The chain recombines TRBV27 with TRBJ1-1, with 7 bases lining up with TRBD1. With V trimmed by 4 bases and J by 0 bases, 8 bases remained unmatched. The CDR3 consists of 16 residues. Germline CDR1 is MNHEY and CDR2 is SMNVEV (reference sequence). The CDR3 protein is CASSSYQGGVNTEAFF. CDR3 coding DNA: TGTGCCAGCAGTTCCTACCAGGGGGGAGTGAACACTGAAGCTTTCTTT.

The chain couples TRBV7-9 to TRBJ1-1; D call uncertain. In germline, CDR1 is SEHNR, CDR2 FQNEAQ (reference sequence). The CDR3 sequence is 15 residues long. Trimming stripped 4 bases from V and 3 bases from J, with 15 bases between. The CDR3 coding sequence is TGTGCCAGCAGCTCAAGTCTTGGACGGCACACTGAAGCTTTCTTT. Protein product: CASSSSLGRHTEAFF.

The chain recombines TRBV11-2 with TRBJ1-1; D is undetermined. The CDR3 extends over 11 amino acids. The V end lost 5 bases, the J end lost 4 bases, and 5 bases lay between the germline ends. The germline CDR1 and CDR2 sequences are SGHAT and FQNNGV. The CDR3 DNA reads TGTGCCAGCAGCACCTCCACTGAAGCTTTCTTT. Its protein product is CASSTSTEAFF.

The chain joins TRBV19 to TRBJ1-5; 7 bases are a match to TRBD1. Per germline, CDR1 LNHDA and CDR2 SQIVND (reference sequence). The CDR3 length is 16 residues. Trimming at V came to 6 bases and at J to 2 bases, leaving 10 bases not matched to a gene. Here the CDR3 reads CASRWGTGARNQPQHF. The CDR3 DNA is TGTGCCAGTAGATGGGGTACAGGGGCACGCAATCAGCCCCAGCATTTT.

The chain couples TRBV7-9 to TRBJ1-5, with D possibly TRBD1 on 6 matching bases. The CDR3 length is 16 residues. V lost 5 bases, J lost 3 bases, and 17 bases lay in between. CDR1 is SEHNR, CDR2 FQNEAQ, per germline (reference sequence). CDR3 bases: TGTGCCAGCAGCCAAGGAACAGGGTGGGACAATCAGCCCCAGCATTTT. Its translation is CASSQGTGWDNQPQHF.

The chain links TRBV3-1 (or the pseudogene TRBV3-2) to TRBJ1-1; D gene uncertain. Germline V CDR1 and CDR2: LGHDT, YNNKEL (reference sequence). The CDR3 is made up of 15 amino acids. Deletions cut 0 bases from V and 5 bases from J, with 13 bases between. The chain's CDR3 is CASSQEAGRRTEAFF. CDR3 nucleotide sequence: TGTGCCAGCAGCCAAGAGGCCGGCCGAAGGACTGAAGCTTTCTTT.

The chain combines TRBV19 with TRBJ1-2, with 9 bases matching TRBD1. Germline trimming cut 4 bases from V and 4 bases from J; bases unmatched to any gene: 10. Germline assignment: CDR1 LNHDA and CDR2 SQIVND (reference sequence). The CDR3 spans 16 residues. CDR3 protein: CASSTPDRGYPYGYTF. DNA of the CDR3: TGTGCCAGTAGTACCCCCGACAGGGGGTACCCCTATGGCTACACCTTC.

Here the CDR3 reads CASMGPGARNEQFF. CDR3 DNA: TGTGCCAGCATGGGCCCGGGAGCCAGGAATGAGCAGTTCTTC. The chain couples TRBV6-5 to TRBJ2-1; D might be TRBD2 (6 bases). V lost 7 bases, J lost 7 bases, and 17 bases lay in between. CDR3 length: 14 residues. Germline lookup yields CDR1 MNHEY and CDR2 SVGAGI.

The chain combines TRBV3-1 (or the pseudogene TRBV3-2) with TRBJ2-1, with D hard to call. CDR1 is LGHDT and CDR2 is YNNKEL in the germline V gene (reference sequence). Trimming took off 4 bases at V and 3 bases at J, with 10 bases between the two ends. The CDR3 covers 14 residues. The CDR3 nucleotides read TGTGCCAGCAGCCTAACGCGGTTCTACAATGAGCAGTTCTTC. Residues: CASSLTRFYNEQFF.